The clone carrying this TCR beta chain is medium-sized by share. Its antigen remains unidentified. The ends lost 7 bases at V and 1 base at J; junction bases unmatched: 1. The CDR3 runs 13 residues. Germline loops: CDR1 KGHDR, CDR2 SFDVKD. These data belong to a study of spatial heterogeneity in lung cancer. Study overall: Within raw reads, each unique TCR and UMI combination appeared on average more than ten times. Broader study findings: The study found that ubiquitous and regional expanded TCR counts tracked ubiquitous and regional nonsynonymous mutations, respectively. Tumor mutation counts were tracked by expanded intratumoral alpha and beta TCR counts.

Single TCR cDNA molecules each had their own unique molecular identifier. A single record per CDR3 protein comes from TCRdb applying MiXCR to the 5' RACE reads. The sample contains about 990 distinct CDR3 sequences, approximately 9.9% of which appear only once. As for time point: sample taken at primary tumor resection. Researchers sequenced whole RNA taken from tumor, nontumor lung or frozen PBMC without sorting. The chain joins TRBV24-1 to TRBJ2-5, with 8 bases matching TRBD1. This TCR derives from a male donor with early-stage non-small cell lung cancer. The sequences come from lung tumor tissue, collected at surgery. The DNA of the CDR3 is TGTGCCACCAGGGACAGGGTCCAAGAGACCCAGTACTTC. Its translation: CATRDRVQETQYF.